This T cell receptor beta chain was sequenced for a study of Graves' ophthalmopathy and Graves' hyperthyroidism. This CDR3 has 13 residues. V lost 7 bases and J 6 bases, leaving 15 bases between the germline ends. Germline CDR1 is MNHEY and CDR2 is SMNVEV (reference sequence). RNA transcripts were the template, and TCR beta CDR3 regions were amplified from them. After a first-round RT-PCR with HTBI primers, a second-round multiplex PCR was run. TCRdb fed the multiplex PCR reads into MiXCR, producing one record per CDR3 protein. The repertoire holds almost 750,000 distinct CDR3 sequences, with 40% as singletons. Fresh peripheral blood, around 10 ml, was the PBMC source. This clonotype was counted only a few times.

The chain employs TRBV27 and TRBJ1-2; possible D gene TRBD1, 5 bases. The receptor was isolated from an adult man with Graves' ophthalmopathy. Sequenced sample: peripheral blood. Here the CDR3 reads CASKVQGADGYTF. CDR3 coding DNA: TGTGCCAGCAAAGTGCAGGGTGCAGATGGCTACACCTTC.